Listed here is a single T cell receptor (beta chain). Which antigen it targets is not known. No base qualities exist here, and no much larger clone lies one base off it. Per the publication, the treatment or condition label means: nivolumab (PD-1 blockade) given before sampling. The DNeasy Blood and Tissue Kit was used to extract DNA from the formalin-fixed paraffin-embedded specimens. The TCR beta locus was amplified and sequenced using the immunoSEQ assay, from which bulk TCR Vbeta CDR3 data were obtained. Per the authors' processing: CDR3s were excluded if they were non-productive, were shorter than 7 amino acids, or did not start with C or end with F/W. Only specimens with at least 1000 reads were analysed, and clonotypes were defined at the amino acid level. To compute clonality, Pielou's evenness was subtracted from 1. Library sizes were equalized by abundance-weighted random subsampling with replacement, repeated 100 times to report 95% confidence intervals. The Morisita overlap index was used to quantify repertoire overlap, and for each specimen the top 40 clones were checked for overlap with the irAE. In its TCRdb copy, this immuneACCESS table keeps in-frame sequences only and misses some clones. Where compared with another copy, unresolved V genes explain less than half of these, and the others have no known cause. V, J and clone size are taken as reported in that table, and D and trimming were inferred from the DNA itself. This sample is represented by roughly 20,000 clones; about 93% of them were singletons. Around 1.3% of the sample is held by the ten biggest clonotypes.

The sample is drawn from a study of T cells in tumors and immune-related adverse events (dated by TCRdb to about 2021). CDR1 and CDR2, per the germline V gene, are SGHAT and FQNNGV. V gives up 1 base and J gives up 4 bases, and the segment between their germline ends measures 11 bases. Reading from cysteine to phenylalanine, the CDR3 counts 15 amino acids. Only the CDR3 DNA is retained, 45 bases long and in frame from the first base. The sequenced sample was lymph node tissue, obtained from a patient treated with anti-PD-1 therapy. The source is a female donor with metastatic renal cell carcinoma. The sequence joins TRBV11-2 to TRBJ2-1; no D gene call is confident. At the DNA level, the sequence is TGTGCCAGCAGCTTAGTAGATTTTGGATACAATGAGCAGTTCTTC. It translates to CASSLVDFGYNEQFF.